The 11 T cell receptor beta chains listed next were all sequenced from one sample in a study of blood T cell repertoires in COVID-19. This table comes from immunoSEQ multiplex PCR, and its TCRdb copy is limited to in-frame clones, with some not included. The sample has approximately 22,000 clones, more than 85% seen once. Sequencing used peripheral blood. The receptors here all came from a woman in her 70s with active COVID-19.

The chain carries TRBV2 and TRBJ1-6, with D tentatively TRBD1 (6 bases). Germline values: CDR1 SNHLY, CDR2 FYNNEI. CDR3 length: 16 residues. Deletions cut 6 bases from V and 1 base from J, with 13 bases between. CDR3 DNA sequence: TGTGCCAGCAGCTCAGACGGACAGTCCTATAATTCACCCCTCCACTTT. Protein product: CASSSDGQSYNSPLHF.

This chain connects TRBV5-4 to TRBJ1-1; D uncertain. The CDR3 extends over 13 amino acids. CDR1 SGHNT and CDR2 YYREEE come from the germline V gene (reference sequence). Trimming left V 3 bases short and J 6 bases short, with 12 bases between. The CDR3 loop is CASSSLGRAEAFF. In DNA form, the CDR3 reads TGTGCCAGCAGCTCACTGGGCAGAGCTGAAGCTTTCTTT. Using reference TRBV5-4 and TRBJ1-1 for the parts outside the CDR3, the full variable domain is ETGVTQSPTHLIKTRGQQVTLRCSSQSGHNTVSWYQQALGQGPQFIFQYYREEENGRGNFPPRFSGLQFPNYSSELNVNALELDDSALYLCASSSLGRAEAFFGQGTRLTVV.

Here the CDR3 reads CASSLGLTMNTEAFF. Written as DNA, the CDR3 is TGCGCCAGCAGCTTGGGTCTGACTATGAACACTGAAGCTTTCTTT. This chain links TRBV5-1 with TRBJ1-1; no firm D call. V lost 0 bases, J lost 0 bases, and 9 bases lay in between. Germline values: CDR1 SGHRS, CDR2 YFSETQ. CDR3 length equals 15 residues.

The chain couples TRBV5-1 to TRBJ2-7; D is unresolved. Trimming took off 4 bases at V and 0 bases at J, with 11 bases between the two ends. CDR1 SGHRS and CDR2 YFSETQ come from the germline V gene. CDR3 size: 14 residues. CDR3 sequence (DNA): TGCGCCAGCAGCGAGTCAGCGTACTCCTACGAGCAGTACTTC. Translation: CASSESAYSYEQYF.

The V gene is TRBV28, the J gene TRBJ2-5; no clear D gene. There are 14 residues in the CDR3. Between the trimmed V and J ends, which lost 2 bases and 4 bases, there was a span of 11 bases. Germline V CDR1 and CDR2: MDHEN, SYDVKM. CDR3: CASSLDQVIETQYF. In DNA, the CDR3 is TGTGCCAGCAGTTTAGACCAGGTGATAGAGACCCAGTACTTC.

V usage is TRBV11-3 and J usage is TRBJ2-4, with D uncertain. The CDR3 is 14 residues long. The germline V gene has CDR1 SGHNT and CDR2 YENEEA. V was trimmed by 3 bases and J by 3 bases, leaving 9 bases between them. The CDR3 DNA reads TGTGCCAGCAGCTTCTCACACAGCAAAAACATTCAGTACTTC. Translated: CASSFSHSKNIQYF.

This clone was recorded only once. The gene calls are TRBV29-1 and TRBJ2-1; 7 nucleotides align to TRBD1. Unmatched junction bases numbered 11, after V lost 4 bases and J lost 5 bases. CDR1 is SQVTM, CDR2 ANQGSEA, per germline. The CDR3 runs to 15 residues. The CDR3 nucleotides read TGCAGCGTTGGTGCTCCTCGGACAGGAAACAATGAGCAGTTCTTC. It translates to CSVGAPRTGNNEQFF.

The genes are TRBV5-8 and TRBJ2-5; unclear D gene. CDR3 length: 11 residues. V was cut by 5 bases and J by 3 bases, with 5 bases left in between. Looked up from germline, CDR1 is SGHTS and CDR2 is YDEGEE. The CDR3 nucleotides read TGTGCCAGCAGACACGAAGAGACCCAGTACTTC. Its translation: CASRHEETQYF. Together with reference TRBV5-8 and TRBJ2-5, the CDR3 gives the full variable domain: EAGVTQSPTHLIKTRGQQATLRCSPISGHTSVYWYQQALGLGLQFLLWYDEGEERNRGNFPPRFSGRQFPNYSSELNVNALELEDSALYLCASRHEETQYFGPGTRLLVL.

The rearrangement joins TRBV28 to TRBJ2-1; 11 positions agree with TRBD2. Germline lookup yields CDR1 MDHEN and CDR2 SYDVKM. After removal of 5 bases from V and 1 base from J, the junction contained 7 bases not matched to a gene. This CDR3 contains 17 residues. CDR3 protein: CASSALAGGLSYNEQFF. CDR3 in DNA: TGTGCCAGCAGTGCCCTAGCGGGAGGCCTTTCCTACAATGAGCAGTTCTTC.

The chain joins TRBV9 to TRBJ2-3; 7 nucleotides align to TRBD2. The CDR3 is 16 amino acids. V was pared by 4 bases and J by 7 bases, with 15 bases of the junction left unmatched. CDR1 SGDLS and CDR2 YYNGEE come from the germline V gene. CDR3 sequence (DNA): TGTGCCAGCAGCTCCTCTAGCGGCCTGAATTTGCATACGCAGTATTTT. Its protein is CASSSSSGLNLHTQYF.

The V gene is TRBV2, the J gene TRBJ2-7, with 8 nucleotides matching TRBD1. The V and J ends lost 3 bases and 4 bases, in that order; junction bases with no gene match: 14. The CDR3 runs 17 residues. Germline CDR1 is SNHLY and CDR2 is FYNNEI. The CDR3 loop reads CASSDRTGSPPTYEQYF. CDR3 DNA sequence: TGTGCCAGCAGTGATAGGACAGGGAGCCCACCCACTTACGAGCAGTACTTC.